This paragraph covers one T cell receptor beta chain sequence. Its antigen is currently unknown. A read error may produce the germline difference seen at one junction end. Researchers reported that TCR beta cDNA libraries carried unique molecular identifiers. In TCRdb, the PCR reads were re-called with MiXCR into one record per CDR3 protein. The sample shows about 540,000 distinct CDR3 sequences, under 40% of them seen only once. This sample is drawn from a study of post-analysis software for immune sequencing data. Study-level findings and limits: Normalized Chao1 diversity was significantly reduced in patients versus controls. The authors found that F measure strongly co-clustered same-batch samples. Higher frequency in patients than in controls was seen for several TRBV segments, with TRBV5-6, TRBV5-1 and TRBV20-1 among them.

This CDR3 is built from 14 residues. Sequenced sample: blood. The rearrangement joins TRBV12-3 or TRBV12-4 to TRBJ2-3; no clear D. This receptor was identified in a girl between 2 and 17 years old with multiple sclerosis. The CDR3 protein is CASHGRVSTDAQYF. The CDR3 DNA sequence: TGTGCCAGCCATGGCAGAGTGAGCACAGATGCGCAGTATTTT.